This is a list of T cell receptor beta chains from one sample in a study of blood T cells in healthy people across ages. TCRdb used MiXCR to reprocess the 5' RACE reads, holding one entry per CDR3 protein. This sample has 700,000 to 800,000 distinct CDR3 sequences, with around 46% found just once. The sample comprised blood. These TCRs come from a woman between 55 and 75 years old in good health. The CDR3 runs from the conserved cysteine through the conserved F or W. The order of the fields is CDR3 protein, V gene.

CDR3aa: CASSLTGGEGQPQHF
v_gene: TRBV7-2

CDR3aa: CASSRYRGEVSYEQYF
v_gene: TRBV7-8

CDR3aa: CASSLKGSYGYTF
v_gene: TRBV27

CDR3aa: CATSDWGAGGTDTQYF
v_gene: TRBV24-1

CDR3aa: CASSRDDNQQGSDQPQHF
v_gene: TRBV11-3

CDR3aa: CASSYSLGYPKSADEQFF
v_gene: TRBV6-2/TRBV6-3

CDR3aa: CASSQDRRTSNNEQFF
v_gene: TRBV4-2

CDR3aa: CATDPGLSTEAFF
v_gene: TRBV6-2/TRBV6-3

CDR3aa: CSARDSPSEQYF
v_gene: TRBV20-1

CDR3aa: CASSLGRSPNEQFF
v_gene: TRBV7-9

CDR3aa: CASSLGAAGDEQYF
v_gene: TRBV5-1

CDR3aa: CSVEQQSIYGYTF
v_gene: TRBV29-1

CDR3aa: CASSARETYGYTF
v_gene: TRBV12-3/TRBV12-4

CDR3aa: CASSSGQGVVPNEQFF
v_gene: TRBV11-2

CDR3aa: CAISAGVGQPQHF
v_gene: TRBV10-3

CDR3aa: CATSNSGNSYNEQFF
v_gene: TRBV15

CDR3aa: CASRPGTVSYEQYF
v_gene: TRBV5-1

CDR3aa: CASSQSVDTAQYF
v_gene: TRBV16

CDR3aa: CASSWTSGLNEQFF
v_gene: TRBV12-3/TRBV12-4

CDR3aa: CSALDGRDGYSYEQYF
v_gene: TRBV20-1

CDR3aa: CASSSPRNEQFF
v_gene: TRBV12-3/TRBV12-4

CDR3aa: CASSLAGTSGSDEQYF
v_gene: TRBV7-9

CDR3aa: CASSEAAGANEQFF
v_gene: TRBV2

CDR3aa: CSARGLAGDASGNEQFF
v_gene: TRBV29-1

CDR3aa: CASSDTGRGYQETQYF
v_gene: TRBV5-4

CDR3aa: CSVDPGAGEQFF
v_gene: TRBV29-1

CDR3aa: CASFAENTEAFF
v_gene: TRBV18

CDR3aa: CASAHGFRYEQYF
v_gene: TRBV27

CDR3aa: CASSQDRTSGWSTDTQYF
v_gene: TRBV4-2

CDR3aa: CASRLTGPPGGTQYF
v_gene: TRBV12-3/TRBV12-4

CDR3aa: CASSLNREVAYEQYF
v_gene: TRBV28

CDR3aa: CASSTDRAVFAEAFF
v_gene: TRBV7-9

CDR3aa: CASRKWGADTRSGANVLTF
v_gene: TRBV7-8

CDR3aa: CASSSQERTGGNSPLHF
v_gene: TRBV3-1

CDR3aa: CASSSPTGAGQETQYF
v_gene: TRBV6-6

CDR3aa: CASSRPANQETQYF
v_gene: TRBV7-2

CDR3aa: CASSSLAGENEQYF
v_gene: TRBV7-2

CDR3aa: CASTGTGVYNEQYF
v_gene: TRBV6-2/TRBV6-3

CDR3aa: CASSDSTGGGRTQYF
v_gene: TRBV9

CDR3aa: CASSLRDTNPYNEQFF
v_gene: TRBV3-1

CDR3aa: CASSLGEGRNSPLHF
v_gene: TRBV5-1

CDR3aa: CASSALGFGNQPQHF
v_gene: TRBV3-1

CDR3aa: CASSAADVRREQFF
v_gene: TRBV9

CDR3aa: CASSLRQGADQPQHF
v_gene: TRBV12-3/TRBV12-4

CDR3aa: CASRATDSNTEAFF
v_gene: TRBV12-3/TRBV12-4

CDR3aa: CASSLTGGSSGANVLTF
v_gene: TRBV12-3/TRBV12-4

CDR3aa: CASSSLPGLAGVYEQYF
v_gene: TRBV7-9

CDR3aa: CSVEGPGQGYKEQFF
v_gene: TRBV29-1

CDR3aa: CASSPRVTGANVLTF
v_gene: TRBV3-1

CDR3aa: CASSPAPGGGGAYEQYF
v_gene: TRBV7-7

CDR3aa: CSARDQNGRTYNEQFF
v_gene: TRBV20-1

CDR3aa: CANRTGTKSYEQYF
v_gene: TRBV6-6

CDR3aa: CASSQAGVGGTGELFF
v_gene: TRBV4-3

CDR3aa: CSARTGLAGYNEQFF
v_gene: TRBV20-1

CDR3aa: CSASGGRGGANVLTF
v_gene: TRBV20-1

CDR3aa: CASSLNSWNQETQYF
v_gene: TRBV7-9

CDR3aa: CASSSQGVETQYF
v_gene: TRBV7-9

CDR3aa: CASSLENFSYDGYTF
v_gene: TRBV28